This TCR beta chain was found in a study of blood T cell repertoires in COVID-19. The CDR3 has 14 amino acids. Trimming shortened V by 2 bases and J by 4 bases, and 11 bases separated the two germline ends. The germline CDR1 and CDR2 sequences are ENHRY and SYGVKD. Sequencing was performed with immunoSEQ multiplex PCR; in TCRdb, only in-frame clones are kept and a portion is missing. Here the sample spans around 9,700 clones, 70% to 90% being singletons. Sequencing input: peripheral blood. The chain recombines TRBV10-3 with TRBJ1-2, with D tentatively TRBD1 (6 bases). This clonotype was obtained from a man under 40 with active or convalescent COVID-19. CDR3 protein: CAISEPSGAYGYTF. In DNA form, the CDR3 reads TGTGCCATCAGTGAGCCCTCAGGGGCCTATGGCTACACCTTC.